The rows below give T cell receptor beta chains drawn from one sample of a study of CD8 T cells in Susac syndrome. TCRdb ran MiXCR on the immunoSEQ multiplex PCR reads and lists one entry per CDR3 protein. Of 110,000 or so distinct CDR3 sequences listed, about 95% are singletons. Sequencing used CD4+ T cells from PBMCs. The receptors here all came from a human donor in good health. Both conserved end residues are part of each CDR3. D genes are given only for firm matches. Clone size is not always given. Where it is, it says once, few, many or a class for expanded clones.

clone size	J gene	D gene	V gene	CDR3 protein	CDR3 DNA
few	TRBJ2-7	NA	TRBV20-1	CSAREGGLRYEQYF	TGCAGTGCTAGAGAAGGGGGGCTGAGATACGAGCAGTACTTC
NA	TRBJ1-5	NA	TRBV20-1	CSAREGPNQPQHF	TGCAGTGCTAGAGAGGGACCCAATCAGCCCCAGCATTTT
NA	TRBJ1-5	NA	TRBV5-1	CASSSDSNQPQHF	TGCGCCAGCAGTTCCGATAGCAATCAGCCCCAGCATTTT
NA	TRBJ2-1	NA	TRBV7-2	CASSLGPKDEQFF	TGTGCCAGCAGCTTAGGGCCGAAGGATGAGCAGTTCTTC
once	TRBJ2-6	NA	TRBV2	CAGKMMGGSSSGANVLTF	TGTGCCGGCAAGATGATGGGGGGTTCGAGCTCTGGGGCCAACGTCCTGACTTTC
NA	TRBJ1-1	NA	TRBV5-6	CASMMLMNTEAFF	TGTGCCAGCATGATGCTGATGAACACTGAAGCTTTCTTT
NA	TRBJ2-7	TRBD2	TRBV6-2/TRBV6-3	CASSLSGVHYEQYF	TGTGCCAGCAGTCTTAGCGGGGTCCACTACGAGCAGTACTTC
NA	TRBJ2-3	TRBD1	TRBV18	CASSQGASTDTQYF	TGTGCCAGCTCACAGGGGGCTAGCACAGATACGCAGTATTTT
NA	TRBJ2-1	TRBD1	TRBV28	CASNSGTGGYNEQFF	TGTGCCAGCAACTCCGGGACAGGGGGCTACAATGAGCAGTTCTTC
NA	TRBJ2-5	NA	TRBV7-9	CASSRSRAEKVETQYF	TGTGCCAGCAGCCGTTCAAGGGCGGAAAAGGTAGAGACCCAGTACTTC
NA	TRBJ2-1	NA	TRBV30	CAFTQGGLARNEQFF	TGTGCCTTTACCCAGGGTGGGTTAGCGCGAAATGAGCAGTTCTTC
NA	TRBJ2-2	TRBD1	TRBV3-1	CASSQYRGGELFF	TGTGCCAGCAGCCAATACAGGGGCGGGGAGCTGTTTTTT
NA	TRBJ1-2	TRBD1	TRBV7-2	CASSPREGAQGYTF	TGTGCCAGCAGCCCCCGGGAGGGGGCGCAGGGCTACACCTTC
NA	TRBJ2-2	TRBD2	TRBV30	CAFPGLADNTGELFF	TGTGCCTTCCCAGGACTAGCGGATAACACCGGGGAGCTGTTTTTT
NA	TRBJ2-2	NA	TRBV3-1	CASSQEGELFF	TGTGCCAGCAGCCAAGAGGGGGAGCTGTTTTTT
NA	TRBJ2-7	TRBD1	TRBV2	CASGQGIYEQYF	TGTGCCAGCGGACAGGGGATCTACGAGCAGTACTTC
NA	TRBJ2-1	NA	TRBV7-8	CASSPVRVPPNEQFF	TGTGCCAGCAGCCCCGTTAGGGTCCCCCCGAATGAGCAGTTCTTC
NA	TRBJ2-5	TRBD1	TRBV5-1	CASSLEGTGGGETQYF	TGCGCCAGCAGCTTGGAAGGGACAGGGGGCGGGGAGACCCAGTACTTC
NA	TRBJ2-1	NA	TRBV19	CASSPGTYNEQFF	TGTGCCAGTAGTCCCGGGACGTACAATGAGCAGTTCTTC
NA	TRBJ2-5	TRBD2	TRBV15	CATSRDPGGETQYF	TGTGCCACCAGCAGAGATCCGGGAGGGGAGACCCAGTACTTC
NA	TRBJ1-2	TRBD1	TRBV19	CASQGDGYTF	TGTGCCAGTCAGGGGGATGGCTACACCTTC
NA	TRBJ2-7	NA	TRBV7-9	CASSFSYRVGEQYF	TGTGCCAGCAGCTTTAGTTACAGGGTGGGCGAGCAGTACTTC
NA	TRBJ1-2	NA	TRBV12-3/TRBV12-4	CASSSVRRGYGYTF	TGTGCCAGCAGCTCCGTCAGGCGAGGGTATGGCTACACCTTC
NA	TRBJ1-2	NA	TRBV19	CASSTHYGYTF	TGTGCCAGTAGTACGCACTATGGCTACACCTTC
few	TRBJ2-7	TRBD1	TRBV28	CASSLGDRSYEQYF	TGTGCCAGCAGTTTAGGGGACAGATCCTACGAGCAGTACTTC
NA	TRBJ1-1	NA	TRBV15	CATSTKRNLNTEAFF	TGTGCCACCAGCACGAAGAGAAACTTGAACACTGAAGCTTTCTTT
NA	TRBJ2-1	NA	TRBV5-1	CASSAVEGVQIEQFF	TGCGCCAGCAGCGCCGTGGAAGGGGTTCAGATTGAGCAGTTCTTC
NA	TRBJ2-3	TRBD1	TRBV4-3	CASSQLHRDRGQADTQYF	TGCGCCAGCAGCCAGCTACACCGGGACAGGGGGCAGGCAGATACGCAGTATTTT
NA	TRBJ2-3	TRBD2	TRBV30	CAWSLGLAGVDTQYF	TGTGCCTGGAGTCTCGGGCTAGCGGGAGTTGATACGCAGTATTTT
NA	TRBJ1-5	NA	TRBV7-9	CASSLDRNNQPQHF	TGTGCCAGCAGCCTAGACAGAAACAATCAGCCCCAGCATTTT
NA	TRBJ2-1	NA	TRBV12-3/TRBV12-4	CASSLPASEQFF	TGTGCCAGCAGCCTCCCAGCAAGTGAGCAGTTCTTC
NA	TRBJ2-3	TRBD2	TRBV27	CASRALAALSTDTQYF	TGTGCCAGCAGGGCACTAGCGGCCTTAAGCACAGATACGCAGTATTTT
NA	TRBJ2-2	NA	TRBV28	CASLGMSGGGTGELFF	TGTGCCAGCCTGGGGATGTCAGGAGGAGGCACCGGGGAGCTGTTTTTT
NA	TRBJ1-2	TRBD1	TRBV2	CASSGQGSDGYTF	TGTGCCAGCAGTGGACAGGGAAGCGATGGCTACACCTTC
NA	TRBJ1-2	TRBD1	TRBV9	CASSVGQYGYTF	TGTGCCAGCAGCGTGGGACAGTATGGCTACACCTTC
NA	TRBJ1-4	TRBD1	TRBV7-9	CASRLDRGSEKLFF	TGTGCCAGCAGACTTGACAGGGGTTCTGAAAAACTGTTTTTT
NA	TRBJ2-7	TRBD2	TRBV5-1	CASSRLAGGSDEQYF	TGCGCCAGCAGTCGACTAGCGGGAGGTAGCGACGAGCAGTACTTC
NA	TRBJ2-1	NA	TRBV20-1	CSARAPPEQFF	TGCAGTGCCCGGGCCCCGCCCGAGCAGTTCTTC
NA	TRBJ2-7	NA	TRBV7-9	CASSTTSGQVGYEQYF	TGTGCCAGCAGCACAACTAGCGGACAGGTGGGCTACGAGCAGTACTTC
NA	TRBJ2-1	NA	TRBV29-1	CSVADRTVMGNEQFF	TGCAGCGTCGCCGACCGGACAGTTATGGGCAATGAGCAGTTCTTC
NA	TRBJ2-3	NA	TRBV19	CASSIAGTDTQYF	TGTGCCAGTAGTATAGCGGGGACAGATACGCAGTATTTT
NA	TRBJ2-7	TRBD1	TRBV20-1	CSAQGVGEQYF	TGCAGTGCTCAGGGGGTGGGTGAGCAGTACTTC
NA	TRBJ1-2	NA	TRBV20-1	CSARRDYGYTF	TGCAGTGCTAGACGGGACTATGGCTACACCTTC
NA	TRBJ2-5	NA	TRBV3-1	CASSQDLGIWQTQYF	TGTGCCAGCAGCCAAGATTTGGGGATTTGGCAGACCCAGTACTTC
NA	TRBJ1-1	NA	TRBV20-1	CSAGRRSTEAFF	TGCAGTGCAGGCAGGCGGAGCACTGAAGCTTTCTTT
NA	TRBJ2-7	NA	TRBV2	CASLPRRGVEQYF	TGTGCCAGCCTTCCGCGAAGGGGCGTCGAGCAGTACTTC
once	TRBJ1-5	NA	TRBV12-3/TRBV12-4	CASTAGNQPQHF	TGTGCCAGCACCGCAGGCAATCAGCCCCAGCATTTT
NA	TRBJ2-7	NA	TRBV20-1	CSAQARGTIYEQYF	TGCAGTGCCCAGGCTCGCGGGACGATCTACGAGCAGTACTTC
NA	TRBJ2-3	NA	TRBV6-4	CASSLDSRGDTQYF	TGTGCCAGCAGCCTGGACAGTAGGGGAGATACGCAGTATTTT
NA	TRBJ2-5	NA	TRBV19	CASSMTTRGEETQYF	TGTGCCAGTAGTATGACGACGAGGGGGGAAGAGACCCAGTACTTC
once	TRBJ1-2	TRBD1	TRBV5-1	CASSLEGQAPYGYTF	TGCGCCAGCAGCTTGGAAGGACAGGCCCCTTATGGCTACACCTTC
NA	TRBJ1-1	NA	TRBV30	CAWGSWAEAFF	TGTGCCTGGGGCTCATGGGCTGAAGCTTTCTTT
NA	TRBJ1-1	NA	TRBV9	CASSVTGVPAGEAFF	TGTGCCAGCAGCGTAACGGGAGTCCCAGCGGGAGAAGCTTTCTTT
NA	TRBJ1-1	NA	TRBV6-1	CASSEPGLRSGEAFF	TGTGCCAGCAGTGAACCGGGCCTCCGATCCGGTGAAGCTTTCTTT
NA	TRBJ2-3	TRBD2	TRBV5-1	CASSWAGRGTDTQYF	TGCGCCAGCAGCTGGGCTGGGAGGGGCACAGATACGCAGTATTTT
NA	TRBJ2-1	NA	TRBV12-3/TRBV12-4	CASSPRVGEQFF	TGTGCCAGCAGTCCCCGAGTGGGTGAGCAGTTCTTC
NA	TRBJ1-1	NA	TRBV21-1	CASSAGQINTEAFF	TGTGCCAGCAGCGCCGGACAGATAAACACTGAAGCTTTCTTT
NA	TRBJ1-3	TRBD1	TRBV18	CASSIDRAGNTIYF	TGTGCCAGCTCAATCGACAGGGCTGGAAACACCATATATTTT
NA	TRBJ2-7	NA	TRBV6-2/TRBV6-3	CASSYYGANRADEQYF	TGTGCCAGCAGTTACTATGGGGCCAACAGGGCGGACGAGCAGTACTTC